The clone carrying this TCR beta chain was counted at least ten times. Its specificity is unknown. The data derive from a study of beta chain features in type 1 diabetes. Overall study findings and caveats: Within the patient group, naive, central memory and Treg TCRB repertoires appeared more similar to each other than within healthy donors.

Researchers reported sorting CD4+ naive, central memory, regulatory and stem cell-like memory cells via CD45RO/CCR7/CD25/CD127/CD95/CD27. This CDR3 is 11 amino acids long. Germline lookup yields CDR1 LNHDA and CDR2 SQIVND (reference sequence). V gave up 4 bases and J gave up 9 bases, with 7 bases separating them. Investigators reverse transcribed all isolated RNA, so they sequenced expressed TCRB transcripts. Measured with immunoSEQ multiplex PCR; TCRdb has only the in-frame clones, and not every one. The sample lists 250,000 to 300,000 clones; approximately 8.1% were seen once. V and J are TRBV19 and TRBJ2-1; the D is unclear. The sequenced sample consisted of central memory CD4+ T cells from blood. This clonotype was obtained from a woman between 18 and 29 years old in good health. Here the CDR3 reads CASSRWAEQFF. CDR3 DNA sequence: TGTGCCAGTAGTAGATGGGCTGAGCAGTTCTTC.